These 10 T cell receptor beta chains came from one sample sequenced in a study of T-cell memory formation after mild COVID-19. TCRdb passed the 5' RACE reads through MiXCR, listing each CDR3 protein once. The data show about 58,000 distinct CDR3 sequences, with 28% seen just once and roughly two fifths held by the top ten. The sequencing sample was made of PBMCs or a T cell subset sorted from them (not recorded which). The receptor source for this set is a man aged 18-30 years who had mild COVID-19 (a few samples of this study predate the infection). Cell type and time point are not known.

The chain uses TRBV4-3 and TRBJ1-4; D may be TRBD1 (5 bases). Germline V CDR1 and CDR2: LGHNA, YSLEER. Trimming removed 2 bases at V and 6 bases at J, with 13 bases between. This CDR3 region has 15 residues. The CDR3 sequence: CASSQFGGRDEKLFF. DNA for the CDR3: TGCGCCAGCAGCCAATTCGGGGGTCGTGATGAAAAACTGTTTTTT.

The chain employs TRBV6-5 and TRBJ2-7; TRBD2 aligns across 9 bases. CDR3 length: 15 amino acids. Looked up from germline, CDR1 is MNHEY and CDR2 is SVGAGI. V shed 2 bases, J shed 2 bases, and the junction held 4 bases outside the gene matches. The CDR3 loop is CASSYGREGTYEQYF. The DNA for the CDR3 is TGTGCCAGCAGTTACGGGCGGGAGGGTACCTACGAGCAGTACTTC.

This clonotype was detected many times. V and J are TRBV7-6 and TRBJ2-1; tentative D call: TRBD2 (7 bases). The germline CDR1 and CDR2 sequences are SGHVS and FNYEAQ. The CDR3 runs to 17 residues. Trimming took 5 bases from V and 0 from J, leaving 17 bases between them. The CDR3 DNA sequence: TGTGCCAGCAGCCCGTCCTGGGGGGGCAACTCCTACAATGAGCAGTTCTTC. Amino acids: CASSPSWGGNSYNEQFF.

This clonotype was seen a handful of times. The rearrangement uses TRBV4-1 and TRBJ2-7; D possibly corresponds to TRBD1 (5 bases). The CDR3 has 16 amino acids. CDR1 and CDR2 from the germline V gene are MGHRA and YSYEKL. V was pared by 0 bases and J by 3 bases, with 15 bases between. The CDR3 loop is CASSQDGASRDYEQYF. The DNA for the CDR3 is TGCGCCAGCAGCCAAGATGGCGCGAGCAGGGACTACGAGCAGTACTTC.

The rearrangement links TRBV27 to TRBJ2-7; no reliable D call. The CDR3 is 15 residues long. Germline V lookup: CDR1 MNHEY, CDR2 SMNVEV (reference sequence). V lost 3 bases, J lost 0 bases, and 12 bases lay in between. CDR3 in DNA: TGTGCCAGCAGTTTCTTCTCCGGTCTCTCCTACGAGCAGTACTTC. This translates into CASSFFSGLSYEQYF.

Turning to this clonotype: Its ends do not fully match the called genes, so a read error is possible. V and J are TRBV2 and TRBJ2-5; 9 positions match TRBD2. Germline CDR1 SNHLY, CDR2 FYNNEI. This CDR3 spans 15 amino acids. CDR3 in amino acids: CASSEWASGDETRYF. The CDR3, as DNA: TGTGCCAGCAGTGAGTGGGCTAGCGGGGACGAGACCCGGTACTTC.

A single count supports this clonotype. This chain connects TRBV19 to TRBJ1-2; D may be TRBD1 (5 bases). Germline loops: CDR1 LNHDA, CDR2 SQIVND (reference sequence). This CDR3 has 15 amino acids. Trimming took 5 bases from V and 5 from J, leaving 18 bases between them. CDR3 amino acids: CASSVSGTGTYGYTF. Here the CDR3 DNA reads TGTGCCAGTAGTGTCTCCGGGACCGGGACTTATGGCTACACCTTC. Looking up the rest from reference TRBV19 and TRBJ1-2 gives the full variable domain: DGGITQSPKYLFRKEGQNVTLSCEQNLNHDAMYWYRQDPGQGLRLIYYSQIVNDFQKGDIAEGYSVSREKKESFPLTVTSAQKNPTAFYLCASSVSGTGTYGYTFGSGTRLTVV.

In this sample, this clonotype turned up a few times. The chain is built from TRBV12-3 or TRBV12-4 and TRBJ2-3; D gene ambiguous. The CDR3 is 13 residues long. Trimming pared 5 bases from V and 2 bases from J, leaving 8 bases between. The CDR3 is CASSPHDTDTQYF. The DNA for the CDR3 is TGTGCCAGCAGTCCTCATGACACAGATACGCAGTATTTT.

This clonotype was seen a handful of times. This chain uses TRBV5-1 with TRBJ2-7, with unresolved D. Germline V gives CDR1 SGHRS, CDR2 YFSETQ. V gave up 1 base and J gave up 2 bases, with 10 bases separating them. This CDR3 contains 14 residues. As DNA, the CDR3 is TGCGCCAGCAGCTTGAGGGCAGGCACCTACGAGCAGTACTTC. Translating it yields CASSLRAGTYEQYF.

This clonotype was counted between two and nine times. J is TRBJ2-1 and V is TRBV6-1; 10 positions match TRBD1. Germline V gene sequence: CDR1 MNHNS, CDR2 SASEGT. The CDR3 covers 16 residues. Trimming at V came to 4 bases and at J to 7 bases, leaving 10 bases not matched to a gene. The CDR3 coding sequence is TGTGCCAGCAGTGGGATCCTAGGACAGGGGGGAAATGAGCAGTTCTTC. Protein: CASSGILGQGGNEQFF.